These T cell receptor beta chains were read from a single sample in a study of blood T cell repertoires in COVID-19. Sequencing was performed with immunoSEQ multiplex PCR; in TCRdb, only in-frame clones are kept and a portion is missing. Of approximately 96,000 clones listed, roughly 80% are singletons. Sequenced material: peripheral blood. These receptors were obtained from a woman of 80 years or more with acute or convalescent COVID-19. Each CDR3 is given with its conserved first and last residue. A D gene is named only where the DNA matches it firmly. For some rows the clone size is stated as once, few or many, or as a class when expanded; others skip it.

>13|TRBJ2-5|few|TRBV5-4|.
CASSKDSQETQYF
TGTGCCAGCAGCAAAGACAGCCAAGAGACCCAGTACTTC
>16|TRBJ1-6|.|TRBV7-9|.
CASSLTLRQTNSPLHF
TGTGCCAGCAGCTTAACGTTAAGACAGACGAATTCACCCCTCCACTTT
>14|TRBJ2-3|.|TRBV6-5|.
CASSYSRSTDTQYF
TGTGCCAGCAGTTACTCGCGCAGCACAGATACGCAGTATTTT
>13|TRBJ1-6|.|TRBV11-2|.
CASTIGQKGPLHF
TGTGCCAGCACCATTGGACAGAAGGGGCCCCTCCACTTT
>13|TRBJ1-1|.|TRBV12-3/TRBV12-4|.
CASSFRTYTEAFF
TGTGCCAGCAGTTTTCGCACTTACACTGAAGCTTTCTTT
>16|TRBJ2-1|few|TRBV7-8|TRBD2
CASSFSGRGAGNEQFF
TGTGCCAGCAGCTTTAGCGGGAGGGGCGCAGGTAATGAGCAGTTCTTC
>14|TRBJ1-5|.|TRBV28|TRBD1
CASSPGQLNQPQHF
TGTGCCAGCAGTCCGGGACAGCTGAATCAGCCCCAGCATTTT
>16|TRBJ2-2|once|TRBV4-2|TRBD2
CASSQGTWGGAGELFF
TGTGCCAGCAGCCAAGGCACTTGGGGGGGGGCCGGGGAGCTGTTTTTT
>13|TRBJ2-5|.|TRBV15|TRBD1
CATSSRQGFTQYF
TGTGCCACCAGCAGCCGACAGGGGTTTACCCAGTACTTC
>14|TRBJ1-2|.|TRBV24-1|.
CATSDLNTGNGYTF
TGTGCCACCAGTGATTTAAATACAGGGAACGGCTACACCTTC
>16|TRBJ2-5|.|TRBV7-2|TRBD2
CASSLVAGVGGETQYF
TGTGCCAGCAGCTTAGTGGCGGGGGTCGGCGGGGAGACCCAGTACTTC
>13|TRBJ2-5|.|TRBV5-4|.
CASSPGLQETQYF
TGTGCCAGCAGCCCCGGACTACAAGAGACCCAGTACTTC
>15|TRBJ2-1|.|TRBV24-1|TRBD1
CATSEARTGRNEQFF
TGTGCCACCAGTGAGGCCCGGACAGGGAGAAATGAGCAGTTCTTC
>14|TRBJ2-3|.|TRBV28|.
CASSFGQTTDTQYF
TGTGCCAGCAGTTTCGGACAGACCACAGATACGCAGTATTTT
>15|TRBJ2-7|.|TRBV21-1|.
CASSPRRPGAYEQYF
TGTGCCAGCAGCCCGCGAAGACCAGGGGCCTACGAGCAGTACTTC
>15|TRBJ2-1|.|TRBV28|TRBD2
CASKAAGGPRDEQFF
TGTGCCAGCAAAGCAGCGGGGGGGCCTAGAGATGAGCAGTTCTTC
>14|TRBJ2-3|once|TRBV6-1|.
CASSDGSSTDTQYF
TGTGCCAGCAGTGATGGCAGTTCCACAGATACGCAGTATTTT
>15|TRBJ1-2|.|TRBV3-1/TRBV3-2|TRBD1
CASSLPGQGIYGYTF
TGTGCCAGCAGCCTTCCGGGACAGGGGATCTATGGCTACACCTTC
>13|TRBJ1-1|.|TRBV29-1|TRBD1
CSVRQGLNTEAFF
TGCAGCGTCCGACAGGGACTGAACACTGAAGCTTTCTTT
>12|TRBJ2-7|.|TRBV12-3/TRBV12-4|.
CASSYQGIEQYF
TGTGCCAGCAGTTATCAGGGTATCGAGCAGTACTTC
>16|TRBJ2-1|.|TRBV11-2|TRBD1
CASSVGQGARYNEQFF
TGTGCCAGCAGCGTAGGACAGGGTGCCCGGTACAATGAGCAGTTCTTC
>15|TRBJ1-6|.|TRBV3-1/TRBV3-2|.
CASSHRGGNGSPLHF
TGTGCCAGCAGCCACCGCGGGGGGAACGGGTCACCCCTCCACTTT
>13|TRBJ2-2|.|TRBV12-3/TRBV12-4|.
CASSLRGTGELFF
TGTGCCAGCAGTTTACGGGGTACCGGGGAGCTGTTTTTT
>13|TRBJ2-1|.|TRBV6-2/TRBV6-3|.
CASSTTGVSEQFF
TGTGCCAGCAGTACCACGGGAGTGAGTGAGCAGTTCTTC
>15|TRBJ1-5|.|TRBV6-2/TRBV6-3|.
CASSYFRGASQPQHF
TGTGCCAGCAGTTACTTTCGGGGGGCGAGTCAGCCCCAGCATTTT
>16|TRBJ1-1|few|TRBV5-6|TRBD1
CASSGDRESWDTEAFF
TGTGCCAGCAGCGGCGACAGGGAGTCGTGGGACACTGAAGCTTTCTTT
>16|TRBJ2-1|.|TRBV19|TRBD2
CASSMASGGAYNEQFF
TGTGCCAGTAGTATGGCTAGCGGGGGGGCCTACAATGAGCAGTTCTTC
>14|TRBJ1-5|.|TRBV12-5|.
CASALGGENQPQHF
TGTGCTAGTGCCCTGGGGGGGGAAAATCAGCCCCAGCATTTT
>16|TRBJ2-2|.|TRBV4-3|.
CASSQDGQGPNRELFF
TGCGCCAGCAGCCAAGATGGGCAGGGGCCTAACAGGGAGCTGTTTTTT
>11|TRBJ1-1|few|TRBV2|TRBD1
CASNDRGEAFF
TGTGCCAGCAACGACAGGGGTGAAGCTTTCTTT
>14|TRBJ1-2|.|TRBV27|.
CASSRSGQPYGYTF
TGTGCCAGCAGTCGGTCGGGACAACCTTATGGCTACACCTTC
>15|TRBJ2-2|.|TRBV24-1|.
CATSGEDRNTGELFF
TGTGCCACCAGTGGAGAGGATCGTAACACCGGGGAGCTGTTTTTT
>15|TRBJ2-5|.|TRBV18|TRBD1
CASSPETGGQETQYF
TGTGCCAGCTCACCAGAGACAGGGGGGCAAGAGACCCAGTACTTC
>14|TRBJ2-3|.|TRBV7-8|.
CASSPGGGTDTQYF
TGTGCCAGCAGCCCCGGGGGTGGCACAGATACGCAGTATTTT
>13|TRBJ1-2|.|TRBV10-3|TRBD1
CAIRRDRNYGYTF
TGTGCCATCCGCCGGGACAGAAACTATGGCTACACCTTC